This TCR beta chain was identified during a study of cytomegalovirus exposure and HLA in healthy donors. Study-wide results and caveats: Researchers left out some V segments, among them TRBV6-2 and TRBV6-3, as indistinguishable.

Details on this clone: The antigen remains unidentified.

The V gene's germline CDR1 is MGHRA and CDR2 YSYEKL. The CDR3 covers 17 residues. The J segment lost 2 bases and the V segment lost 0 bases, leaving 7 bases of the junction unmatched. Amplification used 60 Vbeta primers and 13 Jbeta primers. Per the original methods: It was a later analysis that counted roughly 80 million unique TCR beta chains, of which about 10 million were shared. TCRdb keeps only in-frame clones here, not all; method: immunoSEQ multiplex PCR. That table gives V, J and clone size, and the DNA gave D and trimming. The sample includes around 160,000 clones, around three quarters of them seen just once.

The sequenced material came from PBMCs. The V call is TRBV4-1, the J call TRBJ1-5, with TRBD1 matching 7 bases. The receptor comes from a man aged 40-50 years in good health and CMV-seropositive. The DNA of the CDR3 is TGCGCCAGCAGCCAAGAAGGGACAGTTCTTCGCAATCAGCCCCAGCATTTT. Translation: CASSQEGTVLRNQPQHF.